A selection of T cell receptor beta chains follows, all from one sample in a study of blood T cell repertoires in COVID-19. The assay was immunoSEQ multiplex PCR, and TCRdb's table has in-frame clones only and misses some. The sample consists of approximately 170,000 clones, approximately 81% of them appearing once. Sequences were obtained from peripheral blood. These receptors came from a woman older than 75 with active or convalescent COVID-19. Both conserved end residues are part of each CDR3. D genes are given only for firm matches. Clone sizes are given selectively: once, few, many, or a class where the clone is expanded.

clone_size: .; j_call: TRBJ1-5; v_call: TRBV30; d_call: TRBD1; cdr3_aa: CAWSNRGDQPQHF; cdr3_nt: TGTGCCTGGAGTAACAGGGGTGATCAGCCCCAGCATTTT
clone_size: once; j_call: TRBJ2-7; v_call: TRBV9; d_call: .; cdr3_aa: CASSVVSGSYEQYF; cdr3_nt: TGTGCCAGCAGCGTAGTTTCGGGGTCCTACGAGCAGTACTTC
clone_size: .; j_call: TRBJ2-5; v_call: TRBV3-1/TRBV3-2; d_call: TRBD2; cdr3_aa: CASSQPLAGVETQYF; cdr3_nt: TGTGCCAGCAGCCAACCACTAGCGGGAGTAGAGACCCAGTACTTC
clone_size: many; j_call: TRBJ1-1; v_call: TRBV27; d_call: .; cdr3_aa: CASSLSRGAEAFF; cdr3_nt: TGTGCCAGCAGTTTATCCAGGGGTGCTGAAGCTTTCTTT
clone_size: .; j_call: TRBJ1-2; v_call: TRBV5-1; d_call: .; cdr3_aa: CASSLASTGYGYTF; cdr3_nt: TGCGCCAGCAGCTTGGCCTCGACAGGCTATGGCTACACCTTC
clone_size: .; j_call: TRBJ2-7; v_call: TRBV2; d_call: .; cdr3_aa: CASSPRDKGSYEQYF; cdr3_nt: TGTGCCAGCAGCCCGAGGGATAAGGGCTCCTACGAGCAGTACTTC
clone_size: .; j_call: TRBJ1-1; v_call: TRBV5-1; d_call: TRBD1; cdr3_aa: CASSPFGDRAAEAFF; cdr3_nt: TGCGCCAGCAGCCCATTCGGGGACAGGGCGGCTGAAGCTTTCTTT
clone_size: .; j_call: TRBJ1-3; v_call: TRBV9; d_call: .; cdr3_aa: CASSARGYPGNTIYF; cdr3_nt: TGTGCCAGCAGCGCAAGGGGATACCCTGGAAACACCATATATTTT
clone_size: .; j_call: TRBJ1-1; v_call: TRBV30; d_call: .; cdr3_aa: CACTLTTEAFF; cdr3_nt: TGTGCCTGCACTTTGACAACTGAAGCTTTCTTT
clone_size: .; j_call: TRBJ2-7; v_call: TRBV9; d_call: .; cdr3_aa: CASSAESRVASYEQYF; cdr3_nt: TGTGCCAGCAGCGCCGAATCTCGGGTGGCTTCCTACGAGCAGTACTTC
clone_size: .; j_call: TRBJ1-2; v_call: TRBV6-5; d_call: .; cdr3_aa: CASRPDTFGYGYTF; cdr3_nt: TGTGCCAGCAGGCCCGACACTTTTGGGTATGGCTACACCTTC
clone_size: .; j_call: TRBJ1-5; v_call: TRBV6-6; d_call: TRBD1; cdr3_aa: CASRSGQGNSNQPQHF; cdr3_nt: TGTGCCAGCAGGTCAGGACAGGGCAATAGCAATCAGCCCCAGCATTTT
clone_size: .; j_call: TRBJ2-3; v_call: TRBV15; d_call: .; cdr3_aa: CATSRESPDYRGADTQYF; cdr3_nt: TGTGCCACCAGCAGAGAAAGCCCGGACTATCGAGGGGCAGATACGCAGTATTTT
clone_size: .; j_call: TRBJ2-3; v_call: TRBV19; d_call: TRBD2; cdr3_aa: CASSTGLAGKYF; cdr3_nt: TGTGCCAGTAGTACTGGACTAGCGGGAAAGTATTTT
clone_size: .; j_call: TRBJ1-6; v_call: TRBV6-6; d_call: TRBD1; cdr3_aa: CASSYIQGFSPLHF; cdr3_nt: TGTGCCAGCAGTTACATACAGGGGTTTTCACCCCTCCACTTT
clone_size: .; j_call: TRBJ1-2; v_call: TRBV5-1; d_call: TRBD1; cdr3_aa: CASSSSGTGAYGYTF; cdr3_nt: TGCGCCAGCAGCTCCTCGGGGACAGGGGCCTATGGCTACACCTTC
clone_size: .; j_call: TRBJ1-1; v_call: TRBV19; d_call: TRBD1; cdr3_aa: CASNSPQGATEAFF; cdr3_nt: TGTGCCAGTAACTCACCACAGGGGGCCACTGAAGCTTTCTTT
clone_size: .; j_call: TRBJ1-1; v_call: TRBV28; d_call: TRBD1; cdr3_aa: CASTLLGQGFTEAFF; cdr3_nt: TGTGCCAGCACCCTGCTGGGACAGGGATTCACTGAAGCTTTCTTT
clone_size: .; j_call: TRBJ2-5; v_call: TRBV14; d_call: TRBD2; cdr3_aa: CASSWGLVETQYF; cdr3_nt: TGTGCCAGCAGCTGGGGACTAGTAGAGACCCAGTACTTC
clone_size: .; j_call: TRBJ2-1; v_call: TRBV30; d_call: TRBD2; cdr3_aa: CAWKKRGSSSYNEQFF; cdr3_nt: TGTGCCTGGAAAAAGCGGGGGTCTAGCTCCTACAATGAGCAGTTCTTC
clone_size: few; j_call: TRBJ2-3; v_call: TRBV7-9; d_call: TRBD1; cdr3_aa: CASSLEYRQGAWTDTQYF; cdr3_nt: TGTGCCAGCAGCTTAGAGTATCGACAGGGGGCTTGGACAGATACGCAGTATTTT
clone_size: .; j_call: TRBJ1-3; v_call: TRBV7-2; d_call: TRBD1; cdr3_aa: CASSLEGTDFSGNTIYF; cdr3_nt: TGTGCCAGCAGCTTAGAAGGGACAGACTTCTCTGGAAACACCATATATTTT
clone_size: .; j_call: TRBJ1-4; v_call: TRBV27; d_call: .; cdr3_aa: CASRIDSNEKLFF; cdr3_nt: TGTGCCAGCAGAATCGACAGTAATGAAAAACTGTTTTTT
clone_size: .; j_call: TRBJ2-7; v_call: TRBV6-5; d_call: .; cdr3_aa: CASSLQGTYEQYF; cdr3_nt: TGTGCCAGCAGTTTACAGGGTACCTACGAGCAGTACTTC
clone_size: .; j_call: TRBJ1-2; v_call: TRBV4-1; d_call: .; cdr3_aa: CASSQLTGNYGYTF; cdr3_nt: TGCGCCAGCAGCCAACTAACAGGGAACTATGGCTACACCTTC
clone_size: once; j_call: TRBJ2-7; v_call: TRBV5-1; d_call: .; cdr3_aa: CASSPDRSEQYF; cdr3_nt: TGCGCCAGCAGCCCTGACAGAAGCGAGCAGTACTTC
clone_size: .; j_call: TRBJ2-4; v_call: TRBV5-1; d_call: TRBD2; cdr3_aa: CASSYGLGGDIQYF; cdr3_nt: TGCGCCAGCAGCTACGGACTAGGAGGGGACATTCAGTACTTC
clone_size: .; j_call: TRBJ2-5; v_call: TRBV7-3; d_call: .; cdr3_aa: CASGEPGGETQYF; cdr3_nt: TGTGCCAGCGGAGAGCCAGGAGGTGAGACCCAGTACTTC
clone_size: .; j_call: TRBJ2-1; v_call: TRBV30; d_call: .; cdr3_aa: CAWSEIPGVNNEQFF; cdr3_nt: TGTGCCTGGAGTGAAATCCCGGGGGTAAACAATGAGCAGTTCTTC
clone_size: .; j_call: TRBJ1-2; v_call: TRBV9; d_call: TRBD1; cdr3_aa: CASSATGVSNYGYTF; cdr3_nt: TGTGCCAGCAGCGCGACAGGGGTGTCCAACTATGGCTACACCTTC
clone_size: few; j_call: TRBJ2-3; v_call: TRBV14; d_call: .; cdr3_aa: CASSQGFFGSTDTQYF; cdr3_nt: TGTGCCAGCAGCCAAGGGTTTTTCGGGTCCACAGATACGCAGTATTTT